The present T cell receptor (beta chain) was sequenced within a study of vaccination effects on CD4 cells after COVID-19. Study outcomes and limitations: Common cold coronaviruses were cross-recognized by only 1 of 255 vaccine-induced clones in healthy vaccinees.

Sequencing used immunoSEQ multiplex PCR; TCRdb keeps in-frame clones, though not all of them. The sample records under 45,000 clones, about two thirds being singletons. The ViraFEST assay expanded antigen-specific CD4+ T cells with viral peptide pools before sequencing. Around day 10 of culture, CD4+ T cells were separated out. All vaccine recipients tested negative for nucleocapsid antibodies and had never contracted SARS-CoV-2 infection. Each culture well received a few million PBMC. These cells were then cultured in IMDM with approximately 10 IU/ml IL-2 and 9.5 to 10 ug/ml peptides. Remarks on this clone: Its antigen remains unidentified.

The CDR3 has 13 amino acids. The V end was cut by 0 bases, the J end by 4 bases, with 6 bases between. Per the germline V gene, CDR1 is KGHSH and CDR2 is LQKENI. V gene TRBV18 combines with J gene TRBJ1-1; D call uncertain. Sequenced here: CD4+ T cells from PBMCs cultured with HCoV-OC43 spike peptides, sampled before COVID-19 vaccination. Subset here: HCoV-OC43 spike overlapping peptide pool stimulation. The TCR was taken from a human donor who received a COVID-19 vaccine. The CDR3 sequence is CASSPPETTEAFF. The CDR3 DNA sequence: TGTGCCAGCTCACCACCAGAGACCACTGAAGCTTTCTTT.